This TCR beta chain was observed in a study of shared clonotypes between healthy human individuals. Study-wide findings and caveats: Collection of samples was limited to blood; tissue repertoires likely differ.

About this clone: The antigen remains undetermined.

Every subset's genomic DNA went evenly onto several immunoSEQ plates. Study processing details: There were no quality scores in the junction-only immunoSEQ sequences, so filtering differed. Assay used: immunoSEQ multiplex PCR; TCRdb lists only in-frame clones, some missing. The V and J calls and clone size are taken from that table; D and trimming were inferred from the DNA. The data show hundreds of thousands of clones, 72% seen once. The TCR comes from a woman in her 30s in good health. The sequenced material came from memory CD4+ T cells sorted from blood. Subset given: CD45RA-negative fraction.

The CDR3 here is CASKRTPGTGSYEQYF. DNA of the CDR3: TGCGCCAGCAAAAGAACTCCCGGGACAGGCTCCTACGAGCAGTACTTC. V usage is TRBV10-2 and J usage is TRBJ2-7, with TRBD1 matching over 8 bases. Per germline, CDR1 WSHSY and CDR2 SAAADI. CDR3 length: 16 residues. Trimming at V came to 7 bases and at J to 0 bases, leaving 11 bases not matched to a gene.